This TCR beta chain stems from a study of identical twins. Study-level findings and limits: Possibly, invariant MAIT and iNKT cells partly confounded zero-insertion analyses.

The CDR3 covers 16 residues. Germline CDR1 is WSHSY and CDR2 is SAAADI. The trim removed 5 bases at V and 5 bases at J, leaving 14 bases unmatched. Template switching (which added a universal primer site) was used, and cDNA carried unique molecular identifiers. TCRdb used MiXCR to reprocess the 5' RACE reads, holding one entry per CDR3 protein. The table includes 500,000 or so distinct CDR3 sequences, over 12% detected once. Comments on this clonotype: Its antigen is unidentified.

The same sample was also used in a study of yellow fever vaccine responses in identical twins.

The source is a woman under 30 in good health. The rearrangement uses TRBV10-2 and TRBJ2-7; TRBD1 aligns across 8 bases. The sequenced sample was CD4+ T cells sorted from blood. CDR3 coding DNA: TGCGCCAGCAGTCAGGGGGCAGTCCCACTTTTGGACGAGCAGTACTTC. Translating gives CASSQGAVPLLDEQYF.